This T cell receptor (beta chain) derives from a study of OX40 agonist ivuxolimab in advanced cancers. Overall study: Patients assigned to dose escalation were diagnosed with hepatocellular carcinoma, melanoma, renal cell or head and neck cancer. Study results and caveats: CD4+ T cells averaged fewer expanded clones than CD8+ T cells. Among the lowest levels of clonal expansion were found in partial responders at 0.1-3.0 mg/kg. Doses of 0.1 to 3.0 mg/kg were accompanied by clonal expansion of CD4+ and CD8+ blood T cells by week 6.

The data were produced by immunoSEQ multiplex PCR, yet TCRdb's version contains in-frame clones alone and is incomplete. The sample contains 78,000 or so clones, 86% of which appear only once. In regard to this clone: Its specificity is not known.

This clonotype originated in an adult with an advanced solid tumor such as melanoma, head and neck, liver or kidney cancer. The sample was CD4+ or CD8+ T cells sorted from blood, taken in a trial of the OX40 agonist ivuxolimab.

The CDR3: CASSLAGSQETQYF. The CDR3 bases are TGTGCCAGCAGCTTGGCGGGCAGCCAAGAGACCCAGTACTTC. This sequence joins TRBV5-4 and TRBJ2-5; no clear D. This CDR3 comprises 14 residues. The germline V gene has CDR1 SGHNT and CDR2 YYREEE (reference sequence). The V end lost 0 bases, the J end lost 1 base, and 7 bases lay between the germline ends.